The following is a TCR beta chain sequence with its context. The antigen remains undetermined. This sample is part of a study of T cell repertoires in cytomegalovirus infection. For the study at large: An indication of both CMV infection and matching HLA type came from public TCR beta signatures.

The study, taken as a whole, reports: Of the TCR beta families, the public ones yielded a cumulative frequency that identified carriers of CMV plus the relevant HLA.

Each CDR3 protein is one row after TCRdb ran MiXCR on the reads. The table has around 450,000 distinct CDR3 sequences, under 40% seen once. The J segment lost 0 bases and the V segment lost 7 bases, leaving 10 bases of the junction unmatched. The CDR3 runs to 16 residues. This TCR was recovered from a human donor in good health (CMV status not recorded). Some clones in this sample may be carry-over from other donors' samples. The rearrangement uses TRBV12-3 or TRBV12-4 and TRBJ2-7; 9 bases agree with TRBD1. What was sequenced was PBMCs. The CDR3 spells CASTATGTGCSYEQYF. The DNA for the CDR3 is TGTGCCAGCACAGCTACCGGGACAGGGTGCTCCTACGAGCAGTACTTC.